This T cell receptor (beta chain) originates from a study of blood T cell repertoires in COVID-19. The wider study: Some COVID-19 samples were acute and others convalescent; all came from the United States, Italy and Spain. The analysed material was cDNA or gDNA that came from T cells, B-cell-depleted T cells, or PBMCs.

Per the original data handling: Estimation of nucleated cell counts was performed using reference gene primer amplification. Measured with immunoSEQ multiplex PCR; TCRdb has only the in-frame clones, and not every one. V, J and clone size were drawn from that table, and D and trimming were deduced from the DNA. Of around 700,000 clones in the sample, approximately 90% were seen once. The CDR3 runs 13 residues. The V end lost 6 bases, the J end lost 7 bases, and 14 bases lay between the germline ends. Germline values: CDR1 MNHEY, CDR2 SVGAGI. The TCR comes from a woman between 18 and 29 years old with acute or convalescent COVID-19. This sequence joins TRBV6-5 and TRBJ2-3; possible D gene TRBD2, 5 bases. The sequenced sample consisted of peripheral blood. CDR3 loop: CASRSIGIYTQYF. CDR3 in DNA: TGTGCCAGCAGGTCCATCGGGATCTATACGCAGTATTTT.